Below are 15 T cell receptor beta chains sequenced from a single sample in a study of blood T cell repertoires in COVID-19 (TCRdb year 2020). The library relied on the immunoSEQ multiplex PCR assay. Here the immuneACCESS table is served through TCRdb, limited to in-frame sequences with V and J called. Missing clones are a known gap in these copies; in checked studies unresolved V genes cover under half, and the rest lacks a known reason. The sample profile shows about 70,000 clones; about 73% of them were found once. The top ten hold 35% to 45% of the sample. Sequencing used peripheral blood. These receptor sequences come from a woman aged 70 to 79 with acute or convalescent COVID-19.

V gene TRBV6-6 combines with J gene TRBJ2-2, with D perhaps TRBD2 (6 bases). Germline assignment: CDR1 MNHNY and CDR2 SVGAGI (reference sequence). The CDR3 is 16 residues long. V lost 8 bases to trimming and J lost 4 bases, with 20 bases between them. CDR3 nucleotide sequence: TGTGCCAGCGGACCTCTAATGGGGGGAGGCACCGGGGAGCTGTTTTTT. Translating it yields CASGPLMGGGTGELFF.

The chain employs TRBV6-5 and TRBJ1-6; 7 bases align to TRBD1. Losses at the gene ends were 6 bases for V and 3 bases for J; bases not matched to a gene: 2. The CDR3 runs 14 residues. Germline CDR1 and CDR2: MNHEY and SVGAGI. This chain's CDR3 is CASSGDSYNSPLHF. DNA of the CDR3: TGTGCCAGCAGCGGGGACAGCTATAATTCACCCCTCCACTTT.

This clone was found a few times. The chain is built from TRBV7-9 and TRBJ1-2; D is ambiguous. The V and J ends lost 3 bases and 8 bases respectively, with 19 bases between them. Germline V lookup: CDR1 SEHNR, CDR2 FQNEAQ (reference sequence). The CDR3 has 15 residues. CDR3 sequence reads: CASSLNQVHQSGYTF. CDR3 DNA sequence: TGTGCCAGCAGCTTGAATCAGGTCCATCAGAGCGGCTACACCTTC.

The chain recombines TRBV6-4 with TRBJ2-3, with D maybe TRBD1 (5 bases). This CDR3 is 12 amino acids long. The V end lost 0 bases, the J end lost 12 bases, and 10 bases lay between the germline ends. CDR1 and CDR2 (germline): MRHNA, SNTAGT. The DNA of the CDR3 is TGTGCCAGCAGTGACTCAACAGGACACCAGTATTTT. Its translation: CASSDSTGHQYF.

The CDR3 coding sequence is TGTGCCAGTAGTTCACCGCCCGGGACATTGATTAATGAAAAACTGTTTTTT. This encodes CASSSPPGTLINEKLFF. The V gene is TRBV19, the J gene TRBJ1-4, with a weak D call TRBD1 (6 bases). The CDR3 consists of 17 residues. The germline gives CDR1 LNHDA, CDR2 SQIVND (reference sequence). Trimming stripped 5 bases from V and 4 bases from J, with 20 bases between.

The chain employs TRBV15 and TRBJ2-1; tentative D call: TRBD2 (5 bases). Trimming pared 0 bases from V and 4 bases from J, leaving 25 bases between. The CDR3 covers 20 residues. The V gene's germline CDR1 is LNHNV and CDR2 YYDKDF (reference sequence). CDR3 loop: CATSRDLIPSNGVGYNEQFF. The CDR3 nucleotides read TGTGCCACCAGCAGAGATCTAATTCCCTCTAACGGGGTAGGGTACAATGAGCAGTTCTTC.

V gene TRBV28 combines with J gene TRBJ2-5, with 7 positions matching TRBD2. The CDR3 extends over 15 amino acids. Germline-derived CDR1 and CDR2 are MDHEN and SYDVKM. The junction had 16 bases not matched to a gene; V was cut back by 6 bases and J by 9 bases. DNA for the CDR3: TGTGCCAGCAGACTCCAGCCGGGACTATCCGGGGCCCAGTACTTC. Translation: CASRLQPGLSGAQYF.

The chain recombines TRBV9 with TRBJ2-3; 14 bases fit TRBD2. The CDR3 runs 21 residues. V lost 4 bases to trimming and J lost 1 base; unmatched junction nucleotides: 17. Per germline, CDR1 SGDLS and CDR2 YYNGEE. This chain's CDR3 is CASSPLPAGLAGGSGTDTQYF. The CDR3 nucleotides are TGTGCCAGCAGCCCACTCCCCGCCGGACTAGCGGGAGGTTCTGGCACAGATACGCAGTATTTT. The variable domain in full, with the rest retrieved from reference TRBV9 and TRBJ2-3, is DSGVTQTPKHLITATGQRVTLRCSPRSGDLSVYWYQQSLDQGLQFLIQYYNGEERAKGNILERFSAQQFPDLHSELNLSSLELGDSALYFCASSPLPAGLAGGSGTDTQYFGPGTRLTVL.

This clone was counted between two and nine times. V is TRBV3-1 (or the pseudogene TRBV3-2) and J is TRBJ2-1; TRBD2 matches 12 bases. Germline V gene lookup returns CDR1 LGHDT and CDR2 YNNKEL (reference sequence). The ends lost 4 bases at V and 1 base at J; junction bases unmatched: 8. CDR3 length: 18 residues. CDR3 bases: TGTGCCAGCAGCCGACCCCCCGGACTAGCGGGATCCTACAATGAGCAGTTCTTC. This sequence encodes CASSRPPGLAGSYNEQFF.

The chain has TRBV5-6 and TRBJ2-7; 7 bases match TRBD1. Germline CDR1 reads SGHDT; CDR2 reads YYEEEE. This CDR3 contains 15 residues. V dropped 3 bases and J dropped 0; count of bases not matched to a gene: 6. CDR3 in amino acids: CASSSTGQSSYEQYF. In nucleotides, the CDR3 is TGTGCCAGCAGCTCAACGGGACAGTCCTCCTACGAGCAGTACTTC.

In DNA form, the CDR3 reads TGTGCCAGTAGTATAGATAACACGGGAGCCTATGGCTACACCTTC. The encoded protein is CASSIDNTGAYGYTF. The V call is TRBV19, the J call TRBJ1-2, with no clear D. The CDR3 has 15 residues. Germline V gene sequence: CDR1 LNHDA, CDR2 SQIVND (reference sequence). Trimming cost V 0 bases and J 4 bases, with 12 bases left between them.

The chain employs TRBV7-2 and TRBJ2-3; tentatively, D is TRBD2 (6 bases). Deletions cut 1 base from V and 0 bases from J, with 8 bases between. CDR1 SGHTA and CDR2 FQGNSA come from the germline V gene. The CDR3 consists of 15 residues. The CDR3, as DNA: TGTGCCAGCAGCTTAGGGGGGACTAGCACAGATACGCAGTATTTT. Its protein product is CASSLGGTSTDTQYF.

This clone has a single count. The chain couples TRBV2 to TRBJ2-1, with D tentatively TRBD1 (5 bases). Germline V gene lookup returns CDR1 SNHLY and CDR2 FYNNEI. V was clipped by 5 bases and J by 10 bases, with 12 bases between them. This CDR3 contains 12 residues. The CDR3: CASSPGSAEQFF. CDR3 nucleotide sequence: TGTGCCAGCAGTCCAGGGTCTGCCGAGCAGTTCTTC.

This clone was seen a handful of times. V usage is TRBV27 and J usage is TRBJ2-1; 7 bases agree with TRBD2. Unmatched junction bases numbered 10, after V lost 3 bases and J lost 8 bases. The CDR3 loop spans 15 amino acids. Germline CDR1 MNHEY, CDR2 SMNVEV (reference sequence). CDR3 sequence: CASSLGGLTLDEQFF. CDR3 bases: TGTGCCAGCAGTTTGGGGGGACTAACCCTGGATGAGCAGTTCTTC.

This clone has a handful of counts. The chain links TRBV9 to TRBJ2-1; no clear D gene. In germline, CDR1 is SGDLS, CDR2 YYNGEE. CDR3 length: 15 amino acids. V lost 0 bases and J 0 bases, leaving 7 bases between the germline ends. Here the CDR3 reads CASSVGSVSYNEQFF. CDR3 nucleotide sequence: TGTGCCAGCAGCGTAGGGAGTGTCTCCTACAATGAGCAGTTCTTC.